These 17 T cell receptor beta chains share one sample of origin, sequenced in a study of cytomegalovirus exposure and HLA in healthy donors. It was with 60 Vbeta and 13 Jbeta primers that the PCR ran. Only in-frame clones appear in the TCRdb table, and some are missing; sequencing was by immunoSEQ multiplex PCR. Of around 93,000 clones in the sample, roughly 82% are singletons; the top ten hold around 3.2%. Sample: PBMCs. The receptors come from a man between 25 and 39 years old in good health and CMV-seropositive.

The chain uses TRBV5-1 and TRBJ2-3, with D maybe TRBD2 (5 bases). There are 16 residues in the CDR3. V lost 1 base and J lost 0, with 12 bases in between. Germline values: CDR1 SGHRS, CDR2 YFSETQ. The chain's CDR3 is CASSLSGSFSTDTQYF. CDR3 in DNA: TGCGCCAGCAGCTTGAGCGGCAGTTTTAGCACAGATACGCAGTATTTT.

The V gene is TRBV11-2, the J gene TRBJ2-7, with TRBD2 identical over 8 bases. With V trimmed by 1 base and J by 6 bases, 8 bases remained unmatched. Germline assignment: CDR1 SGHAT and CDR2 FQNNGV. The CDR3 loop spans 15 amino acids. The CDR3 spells CASSLAVGLGAEQYF. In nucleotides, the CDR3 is TGTGCCAGCAGCTTAGCCGTGGGACTAGGGGCCGAGCAGTACTTC.

CDR3 region: CASSANGQGLRGYTF. The CDR3 DNA reads as TGTGCCAGCAGTGCCAACGGACAGGGTTTGCGAGGCTACACCTTC. The rearrangement uses TRBV28 and TRBJ1-2; 8 nucleotides align to TRBD1. CDR3 length: 15 residues. The ends lost 5 bases at V and 8 bases at J; junction bases unmatched: 13. Germline loops: CDR1 MDHEN, CDR2 SYDVKM.

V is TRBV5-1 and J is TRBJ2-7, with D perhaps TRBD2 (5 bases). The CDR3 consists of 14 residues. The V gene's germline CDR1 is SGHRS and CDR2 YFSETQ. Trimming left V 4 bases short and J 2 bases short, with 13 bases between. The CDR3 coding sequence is TGCGCCAGCAGCCGGGGTGGTGGGGCCTACGAGCAGTACTTC. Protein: CASSRGGGAYEQYF.

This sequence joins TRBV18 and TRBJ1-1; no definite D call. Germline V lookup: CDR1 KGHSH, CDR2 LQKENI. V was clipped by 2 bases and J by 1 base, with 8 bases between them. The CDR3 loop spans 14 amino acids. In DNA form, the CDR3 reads TGTGCCAGCTCACCAAGCCCCACGAACACTGAAGCTTTCTTT. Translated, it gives CASSPSPTNTEAFF.

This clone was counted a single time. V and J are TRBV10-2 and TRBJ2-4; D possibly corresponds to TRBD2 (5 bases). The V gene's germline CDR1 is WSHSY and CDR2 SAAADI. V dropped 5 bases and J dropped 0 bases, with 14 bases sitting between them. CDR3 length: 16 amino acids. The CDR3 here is CASSTNSGLAKNIQYF. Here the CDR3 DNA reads TGCGCCAGCAGTACAAACAGCGGACTAGCCAAAAACATTCAGTACTTC.

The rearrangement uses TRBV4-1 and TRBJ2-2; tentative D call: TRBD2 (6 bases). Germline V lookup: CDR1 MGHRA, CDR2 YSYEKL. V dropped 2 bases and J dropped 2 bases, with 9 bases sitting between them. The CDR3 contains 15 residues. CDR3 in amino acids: CASSQTGTNTGELFF. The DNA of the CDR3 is TGCGCCAGCAGCCAAACCGGGACTAACACCGGGGAGCTGTTTTTT.

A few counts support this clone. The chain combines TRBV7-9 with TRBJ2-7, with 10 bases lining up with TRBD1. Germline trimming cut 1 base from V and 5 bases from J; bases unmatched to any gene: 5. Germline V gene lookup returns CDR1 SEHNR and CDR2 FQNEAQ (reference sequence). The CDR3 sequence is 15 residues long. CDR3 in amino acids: CASSLEGQGTHEQYF. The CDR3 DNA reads TGTGCCAGCAGCTTAGAGGGACAGGGGACCCACGAGCAGTACTTC.

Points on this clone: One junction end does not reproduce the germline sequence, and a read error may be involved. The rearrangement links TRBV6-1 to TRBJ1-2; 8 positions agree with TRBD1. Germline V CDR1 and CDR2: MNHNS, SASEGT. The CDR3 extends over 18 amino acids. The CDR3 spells CASSEGPGQAIFGHGYTF. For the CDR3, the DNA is TGTGCCAGCAGCGAAGGGCCGGGACAGGCGATATTTGGTCATGGCTACACCTTC.

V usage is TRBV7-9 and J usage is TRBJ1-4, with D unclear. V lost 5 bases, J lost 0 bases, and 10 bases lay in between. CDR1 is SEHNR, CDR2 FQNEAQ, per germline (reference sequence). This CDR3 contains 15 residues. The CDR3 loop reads CASSAGLATNEKLFF. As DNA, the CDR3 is TGTGCCAGCAGCGCCGGACTAGCAACTAATGAAAAACTGTTTTTT.

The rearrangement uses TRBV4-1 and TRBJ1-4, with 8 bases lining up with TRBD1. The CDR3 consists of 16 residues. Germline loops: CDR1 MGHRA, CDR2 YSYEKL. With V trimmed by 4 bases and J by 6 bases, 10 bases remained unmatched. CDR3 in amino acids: CASSPYRGQVDEKLFF. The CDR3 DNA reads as TGCGCCAGCAGCCCCTATCGGGGACAGGTGGATGAAAAACTGTTTTTT.

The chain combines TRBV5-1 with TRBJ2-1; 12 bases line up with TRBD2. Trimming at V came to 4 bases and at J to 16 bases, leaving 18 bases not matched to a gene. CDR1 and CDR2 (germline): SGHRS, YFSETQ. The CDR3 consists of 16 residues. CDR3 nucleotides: TGCGCCAGCAGCCGACTCCCTAGCGGGAGGGATGAGCAAGCCTTCTTC. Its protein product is CASSRLPSGRDEQAFF.

The CDR3 region is CASSWSDRVNQPQHF. CDR3 sequence (DNA): TGTGCCAGCAGCTGGTCCGACAGGGTCAATCAGCCCCAGCATTTT. The chain carries TRBV5-8 and TRBJ1-5; 7 nucleotides agree with TRBD1. CDR3 length equals 15 residues. With 3 bases clipped from V and 3 bases from J, the junction kept 6 bases outside the gene matches. Germline CDR1 and CDR2: SGHTS and YDEGEE.

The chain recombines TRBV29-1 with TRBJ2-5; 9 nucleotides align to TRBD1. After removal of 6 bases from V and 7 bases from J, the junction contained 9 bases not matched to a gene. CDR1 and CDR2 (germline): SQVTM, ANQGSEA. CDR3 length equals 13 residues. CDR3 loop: CSVDRDRAGTQYF. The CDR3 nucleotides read TGCAGCGTCGACCGGGACAGGGCCGGGACCCAGTACTTC.

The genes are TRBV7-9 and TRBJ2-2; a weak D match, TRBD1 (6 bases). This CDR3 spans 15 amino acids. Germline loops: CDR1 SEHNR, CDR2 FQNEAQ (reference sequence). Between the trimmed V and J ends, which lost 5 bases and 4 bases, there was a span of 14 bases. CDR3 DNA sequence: TGTGCCAGCAGCCGGATACAGGGACGCACCGGGGAGCTGTTTTTT. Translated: CASSRIQGRTGELFF.

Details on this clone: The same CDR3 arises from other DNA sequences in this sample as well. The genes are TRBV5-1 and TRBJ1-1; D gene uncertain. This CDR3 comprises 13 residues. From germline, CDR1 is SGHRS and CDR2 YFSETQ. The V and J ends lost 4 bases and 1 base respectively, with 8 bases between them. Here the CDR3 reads CASSHGQNTEAFF. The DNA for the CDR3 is TGCGCCAGCAGCCATGGGCAGAACACTGAAGCTTTCTTT. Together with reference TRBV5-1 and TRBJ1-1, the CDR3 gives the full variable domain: KAGVTQTPRYLIKTRGQQVTLSCSPISGHRSVSWYQQTPGQGLQFLFEYFSETQRNKGNFPGRFSGRQFSNSRSEMNVSTLELGDSALYLCASSHGQNTEAFFGQGTRLTVV.

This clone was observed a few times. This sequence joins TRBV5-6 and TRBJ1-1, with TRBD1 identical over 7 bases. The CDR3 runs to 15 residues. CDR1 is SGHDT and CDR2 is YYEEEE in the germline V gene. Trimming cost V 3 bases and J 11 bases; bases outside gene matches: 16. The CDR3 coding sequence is TGTGCCAGCAGCTCTCCCCTCGGGACAGCTCAACGGGCTTTCTTT. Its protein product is CASSSPLGTAQRAFF.